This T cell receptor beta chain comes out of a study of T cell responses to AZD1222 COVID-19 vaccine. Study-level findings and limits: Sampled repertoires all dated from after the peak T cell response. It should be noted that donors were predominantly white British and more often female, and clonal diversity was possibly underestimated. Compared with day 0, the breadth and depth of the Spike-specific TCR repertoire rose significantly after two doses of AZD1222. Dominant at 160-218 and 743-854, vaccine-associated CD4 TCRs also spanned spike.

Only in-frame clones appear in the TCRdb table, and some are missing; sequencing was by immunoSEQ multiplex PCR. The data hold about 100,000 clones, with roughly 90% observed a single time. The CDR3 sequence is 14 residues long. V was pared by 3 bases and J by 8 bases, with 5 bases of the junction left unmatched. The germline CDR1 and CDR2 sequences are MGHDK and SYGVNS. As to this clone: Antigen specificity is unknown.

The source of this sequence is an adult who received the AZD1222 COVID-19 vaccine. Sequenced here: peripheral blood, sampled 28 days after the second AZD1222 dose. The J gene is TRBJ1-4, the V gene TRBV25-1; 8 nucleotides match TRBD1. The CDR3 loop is CASSDGQGVEKLFF. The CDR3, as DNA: TGTGCCAGCAGTGACGGACAGGGTGTGGAAAAACTGTTTTTT.